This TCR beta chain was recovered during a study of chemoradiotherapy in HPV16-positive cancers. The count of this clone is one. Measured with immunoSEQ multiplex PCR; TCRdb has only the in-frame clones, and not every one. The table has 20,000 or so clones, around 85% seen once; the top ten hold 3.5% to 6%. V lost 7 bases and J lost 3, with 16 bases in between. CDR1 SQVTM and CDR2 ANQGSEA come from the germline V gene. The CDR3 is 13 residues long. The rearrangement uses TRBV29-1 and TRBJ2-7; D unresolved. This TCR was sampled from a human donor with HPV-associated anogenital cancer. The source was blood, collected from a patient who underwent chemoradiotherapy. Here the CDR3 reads CSAGTGSYYEQYF. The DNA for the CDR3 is TGCAGCGCTGGTACCGGGTCCTACTACGAGCAGTACTTC.